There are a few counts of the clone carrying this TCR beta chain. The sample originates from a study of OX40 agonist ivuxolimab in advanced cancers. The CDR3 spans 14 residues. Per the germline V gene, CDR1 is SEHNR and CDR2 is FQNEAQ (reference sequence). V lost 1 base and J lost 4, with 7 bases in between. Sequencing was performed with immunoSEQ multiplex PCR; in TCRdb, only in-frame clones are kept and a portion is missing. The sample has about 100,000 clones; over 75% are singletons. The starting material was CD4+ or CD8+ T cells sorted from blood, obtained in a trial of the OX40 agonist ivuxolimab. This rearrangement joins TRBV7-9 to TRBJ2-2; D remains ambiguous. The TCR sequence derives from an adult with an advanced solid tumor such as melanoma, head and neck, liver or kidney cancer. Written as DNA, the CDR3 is TGTGCCAGCAGCTTAGTCCATCCCACCGGGGAGCTGTTTTTT. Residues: CASSLVHPTGELFF.